The T cell receptor beta chain described here comes from a study of blood T cells in healthy people across ages. Study-wide points: Naive T cell percentage showed a strong correlation with the diversity of TCR beta. Considered underestimates were the diversity estimates obtained from one million T cells.

Using a J-beta primer mix together with a sample-barcoded 5' primer, a second PCR was run for roughly 6 to 11 cycles. Every cDNA molecule carried a tag from a template-switch adaptor bearing 12 random nucleotides. Per sample, CDR3-containing paired-end reads numbered at least 2.5 million. TCRdb passed the 5' RACE reads through MiXCR, listing each CDR3 protein once. Counted here are approximately 1.5 million distinct CDR3 sequences, about 42% occurring once; the ten biggest clones make up less than 5%. This CDR3 is built from 15 residues. V was pared by 2 bases and J by 1 base, with 9 bases between. Looked up from germline, CDR1 is MNHNS and CDR2 is SASEGT. This clonotype was detected a few times. Its matching antigen is unknown.

Sample: blood. V is TRBV6-1 and J is TRBJ1-5; D is undetermined. This clonotype was obtained from a woman in her late teens or twenties in good health. Written as DNA, the CDR3 is TGTGCCAGCAGTGAACACCTGCTGAGCAATCAGCCCCAGCATTTT. Translated, it gives CASSEHLLSNQPQHF.